This paragraph reports one T cell receptor beta chain. Its antigen remains unidentified. One junction end does not reproduce the germline sequence, and a read error may be involved. The CDR3 sequence is 17 residues long. Germline CDR1 is MRHNA and CDR2 is SNTAGT. The record originates from a study of T cell repertoires in cytomegalovirus infection. Study information: It can be stated that public TCR beta signatures indicated CMV infection as well as a matching HLA type. Overall study findings and caveats: CMV-specific TCR beta clonotypes restricted by HLA-C dominated the ex vivo response. Cumulated frequencies of public TCR beta families served to identify carriers of CMV plus the relevant HLA.

MiXCR, applied by TCRdb to the reads, yields one record per CDR3 protein. The sample lists 740,000 or so distinct CDR3 sequences, 35% occurring once. The chain combines TRBV6-4 with TRBJ2-1; TRBD2 agrees at 11 bases. Sequenced material: PBMCs. The source of this sequence is a human donor in good health (CMV status not recorded). Some clones in this sample may be carry-over from other donors' samples. CDR3 residues: CARSEQTSGSSYNEQFF. The CDR3 region has the DNA TGTGCCCGCAGTGAACAAACTAGCGGGAGCTCCTACAATGAGCAGTTCTTC.